This TCR beta chain was sequenced during a study of shared clonotypes between healthy human individuals. Regarding the study as a whole: A reduction in generation probabilities was seen for non-shared clonotypes relative to those shared by all four donors.

Investigators spread the genomic DNA of each subset evenly over several immunoSEQ plates. Some clones are missing from TCRdb's copy, which holds only in-frame ones; the method was immunoSEQ multiplex PCR. This sample has over a million clones; around 76% occur once, and the top ten carry 1.4% to 1.5%. The CDR3 length is 16 residues. Trimming took 2 bases from V and 3 from J, leaving 16 bases between them. Germline assignment: CDR1 SGHTS and CDR2 YDEGEE. This clone has a handful of counts. Its antigen is unidentified. The genes are TRBV5-8 and TRBJ2-3, with a possible D match to TRBD1 (6 bases). The TCR originated in a young man in good health. Sequenced input: memory CD4+ T cells sorted from blood. Specified subset: CD45RA-negative fraction. CDR3 DNA: TGTGCCAGCAGCTTCGGGACACTACGTGGGACAGATACGCAGTATTTT. Translating it yields CASSFGTLRGTDTQYF.